The 27 T cell receptor beta chains given below trace back to one sample, sequenced in a study of T-cell memory formation after mild COVID-19. Via MiXCR, TCRdb re-called the 5' RACE reads, giving one row per CDR3 protein. This table has over 350,000 distinct CDR3 sequences, about a sixth appearing once. Sequencing was carried out using PBMCs or a T cell subset sorted from them (not recorded which). All receptors come from a man aged 18 to 30 who had mild COVID-19 (a few samples of this study predate the infection). Cell type and time point are not known.

The DNA of the CDR3 is TGTGCCAGCAGCGTAGCTGGCAGGAGGGCAGATACGCAGTATTTT. Translated: CASSVAGRRADTQYF. The chain combines TRBV9 with TRBJ2-3; D may be TRBD2 (6 bases). CDR1 is SGDLS and CDR2 is YYNGEE in the germline V gene. Between the trimmed V and J ends, which lost 0 bases and 4 bases, there was a span of 12 bases. The CDR3 has 15 amino acids.

The gene calls are TRBV15 and TRBJ1-3, with 8 bases lining up with TRBD1. The CDR3 runs to 15 residues. Losses at the gene ends were 1 base for V and 9 bases for J; bases not matched to a gene: 8. Germline loops: CDR1 LNHNV, CDR2 YYDKDF (reference sequence). CDR3: CATSRAGQGRGTIYF. CDR3 in DNA: TGTGCCACCAGCAGAGCCGGACAGGGCCGAGGCACCATATATTTT.

The chain is built from TRBV7-9 and TRBJ2-5; unclear D gene. V was clipped by 3 bases and J by 0 bases, with 14 bases between them. The CDR3 has 16 amino acids. Germline V gene data show CDR1 as SEHNR and CDR2 as FQNEAQ (reference sequence). CDR3 amino acids: CASSFYFRPYQETQYF. CDR3 bases: TGTGCCAGCAGCTTTTATTTCCGGCCTTACCAAGAGACCCAGTACTTC.

The sample holds a few counts of this clonotype. The V call is TRBV6-2 or TRBV6-3, the J call TRBJ2-7, with TRBD2 as a possible D gene (6 bases). This CDR3 is built from 16 residues. V was clipped by 3 bases and J by 4 bases, with 19 bases between them. Germline loops: CDR1 MNHEY, CDR2 SVGEGT. In DNA form, the CDR3 reads TGTGCCAGCAGTTATGGTCGGGGGAAGTACCAATACGAGCAGTACGTC. Translating it yields CASSYGRGKYQYEQYV.

This clonotype showed up just a few times. The V gene is TRBV7-2, the J gene TRBJ2-5, with TRBD2 matching 9 bases. CDR1 is SGHTA and CDR2 is FQGNSA in the germline V gene. V lost 5 bases, J lost 3 bases, and 7 bases stayed unmatched. The CDR3 loop spans 15 amino acids. The CDR3 here is CASSPPAGGKETQYF. The CDR3 DNA is TGTGCCAGCAGCCCCCCTGCGGGGGGGAAAGAGACCCAGTACTTC.

V is TRBV29-1 and J is TRBJ2-3; D not resolved. Germline values: CDR1 SQVTM, CDR2 ANQGSEA. CDR3 length: 15 amino acids. Trimming cost V 5 bases and J 6 bases, with 21 bases left between them. The DNA of the CDR3 is TGCAGCGTTCAGGATGCACATCGAAATCCCGATACGCAGTATTTT. Protein sequence: CSVQDAHRNPDTQYF.

The CDR3 loop is CASSYSRQGYDTEAFF. CDR3 DNA sequence: TGTGCCAGCAGTTACTCAAGACAGGGGTATGACACTGAAGCTTTCTTT. J is TRBJ1-1 and V is TRBV6-2 or TRBV6-3; TRBD1 matches 8 bases. The CDR3 length is 16 residues. J lost 3 bases, V lost 0 bases, and 6 bases had no gene match. Germline-derived CDR1 and CDR2 are MNHEY and SVGEGT.

This clonotype was seen a few times. This chain connects TRBV28 to TRBJ2-5; D ambiguous. Trimming removed 5 bases at V and 2 bases at J, with 15 bases between. The CDR3 runs 15 residues. Germline CDR1 is MDHEN and CDR2 is SYDVKM. CDR3: CASSAPPEYQETQYF. CDR3 bases: TGTGCCAGCAGTGCCCCCCCCGAGTATCAAGAGACCCAGTACTTC.

The chain recombines TRBV28 with TRBJ2-7; D not certain. The length of the CDR3 is 13 residues. From germline, CDR1 is MDHEN and CDR2 SYDVKM. V was clipped by 2 bases and J by 4 bases, with 9 bases between them. CDR3 DNA sequence: TGTGCCAGCAGTTTAATCTACCAGTACGAGCAGTACTTC. Translating gives CASSLIYQYEQYF. Using reference TRBV28 and TRBJ2-7 for the parts outside the CDR3, the full variable domain is DVKVTQSSRYLVKRTGEKVFLECVQDMDHENMFWYRQDPGLGLRLIYFSYDVKMKEKGDIPEGYSVSREKKERFSLILESASTNQTSMYLCASSLIYQYEQYFGPGTRLTVT.

The rearrangement joins TRBV7-2 to TRBJ1-4, with D hard to call. V lost 5 bases, J lost 5 bases, and 12 bases lay in between. This CDR3 has 14 residues. Germline V lookup: CDR1 SGHTA, CDR2 FQGNSA. CDR3 DNA sequence: TGTGCCAGCAGCCCTCGGGGTACCAATGAAAAACTGTTTTTT. It codes for CASSPRGTNEKLFF.

In this sample, this clonotype turned up a few times. The chain joins TRBV24-1 to TRBJ2-3; 10 bases fit TRBD1. Trimming at V came to 3 bases and at J to 7 bases, leaving 12 bases not matched to a gene. CDR1 is KGHDR and CDR2 is SFDVKD in the germline V gene. This CDR3 comprises 17 residues. The DNA of the CDR3 is TGTGCCACCAGTGATCCCTATGGGACAGGGGATAGGAATACGCAGTATTTT. It encodes CATSDPYGTGDRNTQYF.

This clonotype turned up a few times. V usage is TRBV6-5 and J usage is TRBJ2-3, with 10 positions matching TRBD2. This CDR3 has 17 amino acids. V gave up 0 bases and J gave up 5 bases; unmatched junction bases: 8. Per germline, CDR1 MNHEY and CDR2 SVGAGI. The CDR3 coding sequence is TGTGCCAGCAGTTACTCAACTAGCGGGGTGCCCGGAGATACGCAGTATTTT. Residues: CASSYSTSGVPGDTQYF.

This clonotype was picked up a small number of times. This chain joins TRBV4-3 and TRBJ1-1; D is unclear. From germline, CDR1 is LGHNA and CDR2 YSLEER. V was shortened by 1 base and J by 0 bases, with 12 bases between the two germline ends. The CDR3 extends over 16 amino acids. CDR3 region: CASSQAQAGLNTEAFF. In nucleotides, the CDR3 is TGCGCCAGCAGCCAAGCTCAGGCGGGATTGAACACTGAAGCTTTCTTT.

In its sample, this clonotype was seen a few times. This sequence joins TRBV27 and TRBJ2-7; the match to TRBD2 covers 8 bases. Germline lookup yields CDR1 MNHEY and CDR2 SMNVEV (reference sequence). The junction had 7 bases not matched to a gene; V was cut back by 3 bases and J by 6 bases. The length of the CDR3 is 14 residues. Written as DNA, the CDR3 is TGTGCCAGCAGTTTGGCGGGGGGCTCCACCGAGCAGTACTTC. Amino acid sequence: CASSLAGGSTEQYF.

This clonotype was observed a few times. The chain joins TRBV12-5 to TRBJ2-7; 7 nucleotides agree with TRBD1. The germline CDR1 and CDR2 sequences are LGHNT and FRNRAP. The CDR3 is made up of 15 amino acids. Trimming at V came to 5 bases and at J to 2 bases, leaving 9 bases not matched to a gene. DNA for the CDR3: TGTGCTAGTGGTCGGGCCGGGACAGCGGCCTACGAGCAGTACTTC. Its translation: CASGRAGTAAYEQYF.

The chain couples TRBV4-1 to TRBJ1-4; D gene unclear. Germline V lookup: CDR1 MGHRA, CDR2 YSYEKL. The CDR3 is 15 amino acids. V was shortened by 0 bases and J by 9 bases, with 14 bases between the two germline ends. This CDR3 reads CASSQDIQALQKLFF. The CDR3 nucleotides are TGCGCCAGCAGCCAAGATATCCAGGCTTTGCAAAAACTGTTTTTT.

This clonotype turned up a few times. The J gene is TRBJ2-7, the V gene TRBV19, with 8 bases fitting TRBD1. The CDR3 sequence is 14 residues long. Germline values: CDR1 LNHDA, CDR2 SQIVND (reference sequence). Trimming cost V 4 bases and J 6 bases; bases outside gene matches: 8. The CDR3: CASSKLPGGGEQYF. The CDR3 DNA follows: TGTGCCAGTAGTAAACTACCAGGGGGCGGCGAGCAGTACTTC.

The chain recombines TRBV4-1 with TRBJ1-1, with D possibly being TRBD1 (5 bases). Germline lookup yields CDR1 MGHRA and CDR2 YSYEKL. The CDR3 is 14 residues long. V lost 1 base and J lost 3, with 9 bases in between. The CDR3 spells CASSQAWGYTEAFF. The DNA of the CDR3 is TGCGCCAGCAGCCAAGCATGGGGGTACACTGAAGCTTTCTTT.

This chain connects TRBV4-3 to TRBJ1-6, with 7 bases aligning to TRBD1. This CDR3 region has 16 residues. CDR1 and CDR2 from the germline V gene are LGHNA and YSLEER. V was clipped by 3 bases and J by 10 bases; unmatched bases: 12. The CDR3: CASSQIRGGAGSPLHF. CDR3 DNA sequence: TGCGCCAGCAGCCAGATAAGAGGGGGCGCAGGATCACCCCTCCACTTT.

The chain employs TRBV29-1 and TRBJ2-2, with D uncertain. CDR1 is SQVTM and CDR2 is ANQGSEA in the germline V gene. CDR3 size: 13 residues. V lost 2 bases and J lost 0, with 4 bases in between. DNA for the CDR3: TGCAGCGTTGAACCGGCGAACACCGGGGAGCTGTTTTTT. It codes for CSVEPANTGELFF.

In its sample, this clonotype was seen a few times. This chain links TRBV7-2 with TRBJ1-1; D uncertain. CDR3 length equals 15 residues. Trimming left V 1 base short and J 3 bases short, with 12 bases between. The germline CDR1 and CDR2 sequences are SGHTA and FQGNSA. Here the CDR3 reads CASSLVGRLDTEAFF. CDR3 sequence (DNA): TGTGCCAGCAGCTTAGTAGGCAGGTTGGACACTGAAGCTTTCTTT.

This clonotype has ten or more counts. The rearrangement links TRBV10-3 to TRBJ2-5; D call uncertain. The V gene's germline CDR1 is ENHRY and CDR2 SYGVKD. Trimming pared 5 bases from V and 5 bases from J, leaving 9 bases between. The CDR3 loop spans 12 amino acids. The CDR3 DNA reads TGTGCCATCAGTAGCAGTCGCGAGACCCAGTACTTC. It specifies CAISSSRETQYF.

The chain carries TRBV6-6 and TRBJ1-3; D is uncertain. V shed 0 bases and J shed 0 bases, with 12 bases lying between them. This CDR3 is 17 amino acids long. CDR1 is MNHNY, CDR2 SVGAGI, per germline (reference sequence). The CDR3 DNA reads TGTGCCAGCAGTTACTCCCGAGCCTTGCCCTCTGGAAACACCATATATTTT. It translates to CASSYSRALPSGNTIYF.

The chain has TRBV5-5 and TRBJ1-5, with 9 nucleotides matching TRBD1. This CDR3 spans 17 amino acids. Germline values: CDR1 SGHKS, CDR2 YYEKEE (reference sequence). Trimming cost V 4 bases and J 0 bases; bases outside gene matches: 8. In nucleotides, the CDR3 is TGTGCCAGCAGCCCAGCAGGACAGGGGTATAGCAATCAGCCCCAGCATTTT. Protein: CASSPAGQGYSNQPQHF. The full variable domain, in which reference TRBV5-5 and TRBJ1-5 provide the parts outside the CDR3, is DAGVTQSPTHLIKTRGQQVTLRCSPISGHKSVSWYQQVLGQGPQFIFQYYEKEERGRGNFPDRFSARQFPNYSSELNVNALLLGDSALYLCASSPAGQGYSNQPQHFGDGTRLSIL.

This clonotype came up a few times. This chain connects TRBV7-2 to TRBJ1-4; D remains unclear. The CDR3 contains 14 residues. The germline CDR1 and CDR2 sequences are SGHTA and FQGNSA. Trimming took off 4 bases at V and 5 bases at J, with 11 bases between the two ends. CDR3 sequence reads: CASSWAGQNEKLFF. The CDR3 nucleotides read TGTGCCAGCAGCTGGGCAGGCCAAAATGAAAAACTGTTTTTT.

CDR3 residues: CASSYSNNPRYYGYTF. The DNA of the CDR3 is TGTGCCAGCAGTTACTCGAATAATCCTCGCTACTATGGCTACACCTTC. V is TRBV6-5 and J is TRBJ1-2; D call uncertain. Trimming pared 0 bases from V and 3 bases from J, leaving 14 bases between. Germline-derived CDR1 and CDR2 are MNHEY and SVGAGI. The CDR3 contains 16 residues.

V gene TRBV27 combines with J gene TRBJ1-5; D uncertain. Germline CDR1 MNHEY, CDR2 SMNVEV (reference sequence). V gave up 1 base and J gave up 7 bases, with 11 bases separating them. This CDR3 contains 14 residues. The CDR3 nucleotides read TGTGCCAGCAGTTTATACCCGGGAAGGCAGCCCCAGCATTTT. Protein: CASSLYPGRQPQHF.